Below are 32 T cell receptor beta chains sequenced from a single sample in a study of blood T cell repertoires in COVID-19. Data came from immunoSEQ multiplex PCR; TCRdb stores just in-frame clones and leaves some out. The table shows about 140,000 clones, with less than 85% occurring only once. Sequenced material: peripheral blood. The receptors here all came from a human donor in a cohort sampled during active COVID-19.

The chain links TRBV19 to TRBJ2-1, with 8 bases that match TRBD2. The trim removed 1 base at V and 5 bases at J, leaving 7 bases unmatched. The V gene's germline CDR1 is LNHDA and CDR2 SQIVND (reference sequence). CDR3 length equals 16 residues. CDR3 protein: CASSIAGGPRNNEQFF. The CDR3 nucleotides read TGTGCCAGTAGTATAGCGGGGGGGCCCCGAAACAATGAGCAGTTCTTC. The full variable domain, its missing parts supplied by reference TRBV19 and TRBJ2-1, is DGGITQSPKYLFRKEGQNVTLSCEQNLNHDAMYWYRQDPGQGLRLIYYSQIVNDFQKGDIAEGYSVSREKKESFPLTVTSAQKNPTAFYLCASSIAGGPRNNEQFFGPGTRLTVL.

This clone was seen only once. This chain joins TRBV6-5 and TRBJ2-3, with D possibly TRBD1 on 6 matching bases. CDR1 and CDR2 (germline): MNHEY, SVGAGI. The length of the CDR3 is 15 residues. With 0 bases removed from V and 5 bases from J, the gap between germline ends came to 12 bases. This chain's CDR3 is CASSYSGQPGDTQYF. The DNA of the CDR3 is TGTGCCAGCAGTTACTCCGGACAGCCAGGAGATACGCAGTATTTT.

Only a few counts were recorded for this clone. The chain joins TRBV6-6 to TRBJ1-1; possibly TRBD1 for D (5 bases). The CDR3 contains 13 residues. CDR1 is MNHNY and CDR2 is SVGAGI in the germline V gene (reference sequence). The V gene lost 7 bases and the J gene lost 3 bases, with 12 bases spanning the gap. The CDR3 coding sequence is TGTGCCAGCAAAACCCAGGGCTACACTGAAGCTTTCTTT. Its translation: CASKTQGYTEAFF.

The gene calls are TRBV7-8 and TRBJ2-7; tentatively, D is TRBD1 (5 bases). V was trimmed by 1 base and J by 2 bases, leaving 12 bases between them. The germline gives CDR1 SGHVS, CDR2 FQNEAQ. This CDR3 region has 15 residues. CDR3 loop: CASSLDSGMTYEQYF. Written as DNA, the CDR3 is TGTGCCAGCAGCTTAGATTCAGGGATGACCTACGAGCAGTACTTC.

CDR3 amino acids: CASSLNRDNQETQYF. The CDR3 region has the DNA TGTGCCAGCAGTTTAAATCGGGACAACCAAGAGACCCAGTACTTC. V and J are TRBV6-5 and TRBJ2-5; a weak D match, TRBD1 (6 bases). Trimming removed 4 bases from V and 0 bases from J, with 12 bases in between. CDR1 and CDR2 from the germline V gene are MNHEY and SVGAGI. The CDR3 totals 15 residues.

J is TRBJ1-1 and V is TRBV7-8, with 8 bases identical to TRBD1. Germline V gene lookup returns CDR1 SGHVS and CDR2 FQNEAQ. Trimming cost V 5 bases and J 4 bases; bases outside gene matches: 6. The CDR3 runs to 14 residues. The CDR3 region is CASSRQTGGTEAFF. The DNA for the CDR3 is TGTGCCAGCAGCCGACAAACAGGGGGCACTGAAGCTTTCTTT.

The V gene is TRBV14, the J gene TRBJ1-2, with no clear D. Trimming left V 0 bases short and J 5 bases short, with 16 bases between. This CDR3 region has 16 residues. CDR1 and CDR2 from the germline V gene are SGHDN and FVKESK. The CDR3 is CASSQEWSLGGYGYTF. CDR3 DNA: TGTGCCAGCAGCCAAGAATGGTCCCTGGGAGGGTATGGCTACACCTTC.

The V call is TRBV27, the J call TRBJ1-5, with a possible D match to TRBD1 (6 bases). The CDR3 is 16 amino acids. The V gene's germline CDR1 is MNHEY and CDR2 SMNVEV (reference sequence). V was cut by 2 bases and J by 1 base, with 12 bases left in between. The CDR3 sequence is CASSLQGRLSNQPQHF. The CDR3 DNA reads TGTGCCAGCAGTTTACAGGGGCGTTTAAGCAATCAGCCCCAGCATTTT.

The chain uses TRBV6-5 and TRBJ2-5; TRBD2 matches 8 bases. J gave up 1 base and V 6 bases, and 7 bases lay outside the gene matches. Germline CDR1 and CDR2: MNHEY and SVGAGI. The CDR3 runs to 15 residues. CDR3 sequence reads: CASRDRTSPQETQYF. CDR3 DNA sequence: TGTGCCAGCAGAGATCGGACTAGCCCCCAAGAGACCCAGTACTTC.

The V call is TRBV14, the J call TRBJ2-7, with 7 bases identical to TRBD1. With V trimmed by 4 bases and J by 1 base, 10 bases remained unmatched. CDR3 length: 16 residues. Germline values: CDR1 SGHDN, CDR2 FVKESK. This CDR3 is CASSLAQGSFSYEQYF. CDR3 in DNA: TGTGCCAGCAGCCTCGCACAGGGGTCCTTTTCCTACGAGCAGTACTTC.

The chain recombines TRBV2 with TRBJ2-7, with D maybe TRBD1 (6 bases). Trimming cost V 5 bases and J 6 bases, with 11 bases left between them. The CDR3 spans 12 residues. Germline V lookup: CDR1 SNHLY, CDR2 FYNNEI. The CDR3 is CASSRTGSEQYF. The CDR3 DNA sequence: TGTGCCAGCAGTCGAACAGGGAGCGAGCAGTACTTC.

The chain carries TRBV11-3 and TRBJ2-3; D gene unclear. Germline assignment: CDR1 SGHNT and CDR2 YENEEA. The CDR3 is made up of 15 amino acids. V was clipped by 5 bases and J by 6 bases, with 18 bases between them. The CDR3 DNA follows: TGTGCCAGCAGCATTGGGCGACGACCCCTCGATACGCAGTATTTT. Its protein is CASSIGRRPLDTQYF.

This chain links TRBV7-8 with TRBJ2-7, with TRBD1 as a possible D gene (6 bases). Trimming took 2 bases from V and 6 from J, leaving 17 bases between them. The CDR3 is 15 amino acids. The germline V gene encodes CDR1 SGHVS and CDR2 FQNEAQ. CDR3: CASSLIIAQGGEQYF. The DNA for the CDR3 is TGTGCCAGCAGCTTAATCATTGCACAGGGTGGCGAGCAGTACTTC.

The rearrangement uses TRBV15 and TRBJ2-3; no clear D. CDR3 length: 14 amino acids. Germline loops: CDR1 LNHNV, CDR2 YYDKDF (reference sequence). The ends were cut back, 1 base at V and 0 bases at J, with 5 bases in the middle. In DNA form, the CDR3 reads TGTGCCACCAGCAGAGTGCGAAGCACAGATACGCAGTATTTT. Translating it yields CATSRVRSTDTQYF.

The chain employs TRBV6-2 or TRBV6-3 and TRBJ1-1; D might be TRBD1 (6 bases). Germline V gene sequence: CDR1 MNHEY, CDR2 SVGEGT. The CDR3 loop spans 14 amino acids. Trimming removed 3 bases from V and 6 bases from J, with 14 bases in between. The CDR3 nucleotides are TGTGCCAGCAGTTATAACAGGGTAGTCCCTGAAGCTTTCTTT. Protein product: CASSYNRVVPEAFF.

The chain has TRBV6-5 and TRBJ2-7, with no clear D. The germline CDR1 and CDR2 sequences are MNHEY and SVGAGI. CDR3 size: 13 residues. Trimming cost V 4 bases and J 4 bases, with 11 bases left between them. The CDR3 protein is CASSSPGGYEQYF. The CDR3 DNA sequence: TGTGCCAGCAGTTCTCCCGGCGGATACGAGCAGTACTTC.

V gene TRBV19 combines with J gene TRBJ2-3; TRBD2 matches 7 bases. The CDR3 runs to 17 residues. Germline-derived CDR1 and CDR2 are LNHDA and SQIVND (reference sequence). V lost 5 bases to trimming and J lost 5 bases; unmatched junction nucleotides: 16. The CDR3 nucleotides read TGTGCCAGTAGTCCGTGGGGGGTTGGCGGGGAGGGAGATACGCAGTATTTT. Its translation: CASSPWGVGGEGDTQYF.

The chain has TRBV18 and TRBJ2-1, with 7 bases matching TRBD1. The CDR3 loop spans 15 amino acids. With 1 base clipped from V and 7 bases from J, the junction kept 7 bases outside the gene matches. Germline CDR1 is KGHSH and CDR2 is LQKENI. As DNA, the CDR3 is TGTGCCAGCTCACCACAACAGGGGTCGAGGAATGAGCAGTTCTTC. Protein product: CASSPQQGSRNEQFF.

This clone was picked up a small number of times. The chain has TRBV19 and TRBJ2-7; TRBD1 is a possible D gene (6 bases). Trimming removed 3 bases from V and 5 bases from J, with 11 bases in between. CDR1 and CDR2 from the germline V gene are LNHDA and SQIVND (reference sequence). The CDR3 extends over 13 amino acids. The CDR3 DNA reads TGTGCCAGTAGTATGGGGACACCAGACGAGCAGTACTTC. Protein sequence: CASSMGTPDEQYF. The variable domain in full, with the rest retrieved from reference TRBV19 and TRBJ2-7, is DGGITQSPKYLFRKEGQNVTLSCEQNLNHDAMYWYRQDPGQGLRLIYYSQIVNDFQKGDIAEGYSVSREKKESFPLTVTSAQKNPTAFYLCASSMGTPDEQYFGPGTRLTVT.

The V gene is TRBV13, the J gene TRBJ2-1, with 9 bases aligning to TRBD2. Unmatched junction bases numbered 10, after V lost 5 bases and J lost 5 bases. The CDR3 totals 16 residues. Germline V CDR1 and CDR2: PRHDT, FYEKMQ (reference sequence). This CDR3 reads CASSLRPGLADNEQFF. DNA for the CDR3: TGTGCCAGCAGCCTCCGACCGGGACTAGCAGACAATGAGCAGTTCTTC.

This clone has more than one count but fewer than ten. The chain uses TRBV28 and TRBJ1-2; 8 nucleotides agree with TRBD1. The CDR3 runs 16 residues. V lost 6 bases, J lost 5 bases, and 14 bases stayed unmatched. Germline V gene lookup returns CDR1 MDHEN and CDR2 SYDVKM. CDR3 in amino acids: CASRNRYGQGEYGYTF. DNA of the CDR3: TGTGCCAGCAGAAATCGCTACGGACAGGGAGAGTATGGCTACACCTTC.

This clone was observed a few times. The rearrangement joins TRBV15 to TRBJ1-6; D remains ambiguous. Germline CDR1 is LNHNV and CDR2 is YYDKDF (reference sequence). Trimming cost V 0 bases and J 7 bases, with 10 bases left between them. The CDR3 runs 15 residues. This chain's CDR3 is CATSRDILGNSPLHF. In nucleotides, the CDR3 is TGTGCCACCAGCAGAGATATTCTAGGCAATTCACCCCTCCACTTT.

The chain joins TRBV6-5 to TRBJ1-5, with 9 bases fitting TRBD1. This CDR3 contains 15 residues. Looked up from germline, CDR1 is MNHEY and CDR2 is SVGAGI. The junction had 7 bases not matched to a gene; V was cut back by 8 bases and J by 2 bases. The DNA for the CDR3 is TGTGCCAGCTTTTGGACAGGGGCGGGCAATCAGCCCCAGCATTTT. This translates into CASFWTGAGNQPQHF.

The rearrangement links TRBV5-6 to TRBJ2-5; tentatively, D is TRBD2 (6 bases). Germline CDR1 SGHDT, CDR2 YYEEEE. Trimming took off 4 bases at V and 2 bases at J, with 9 bases between the two ends. The CDR3 contains 13 residues. The DNA for the CDR3 is TGTGCCAGCAGCGCGGGACGTCAAGAGACCCAGTACTTC. The encoded protein is CASSAGRQETQYF. The full variable domain, rest sourced from reference TRBV5-6 and TRBJ2-5, is DAGVTQSPTHLIKTRGQQVTLRCSPKSGHDTVSWYQQALGQGPQFIFQYYEEEERQRGNFPDRFSGHQFPNYSSELNVNALLLGDSALYLCASSAGRQETQYFGPGTRLLVL.

The chain employs TRBV5-4 and TRBJ1-4; 10 bases align to TRBD1. The V segment lost 4 bases and the J segment 7 bases; nucleotides outside the gene matches: 7. The CDR3 runs to 15 residues. The germline V gene has CDR1 SGHNT and CDR2 YYREEE (reference sequence). CDR3 nucleotides: TGTGCCAGCAGCCGCCGGGACAGGGGAGGTGAAAAACTGTTTTTT. Encoded protein: CASSRRDRGGEKLFF.

The J gene is TRBJ2-5, the V gene TRBV7-9; 8 bases are shared with TRBD1. Germline trimming cut 1 base from V and 9 bases from J; bases unmatched to any gene: 7. CDR1 is SEHNR, CDR2 FQNEAQ, per germline (reference sequence). CDR3 length: 14 residues. The CDR3 sequence is CASSLDVTGDAQYF. The CDR3 DNA reads as TGTGCCAGCAGCTTAGATGTGACAGGGGATGCCCAGTACTTC. Based on the CDR3 plus reference TRBV7-9 and TRBJ2-5, the full variable domain is DTGVSQNPRHKITKRGQNVTFRCDPISEHNRLYWYRQTLGQGPEFLTYFQNEAQLEKSRLLSDRFSAERPKGSFSTLEIQRTEQGDSAMYLCASSLDVTGDAQYFGPGTRLLVL.

Concerning this clone itself: Other DNA variants within this sample encode the same CDR3. This rearrangement joins TRBV5-1 to TRBJ2-7; a possible D gene is TRBD1 (5 bases). This CDR3 has 14 amino acids. With 4 bases removed from V and 0 bases from J, the gap between germline ends came to 11 bases. CDR1 is SGHRS and CDR2 is YFSETQ in the germline V gene. The DNA of the CDR3 is TGCGCCAGCAGCCCCGACAGCCTCTCCTACGAGCAGTACTTC. Protein: CASSPDSLSYEQYF.

This chain links TRBV11-2 with TRBJ2-3; TRBD1 aligns across 10 bases. The ends lost 3 bases at V and 4 bases at J; junction bases unmatched: 13. The CDR3 is 18 residues long. The germline V gene has CDR1 SGHAT and CDR2 FQNNGV. The CDR3 region is CASSFRDRGGVGPDTQYF. Here the CDR3 DNA reads TGTGCCAGCAGCTTCCGGGACAGGGGAGGGGTTGGCCCAGATACGCAGTATTTT.

V gene TRBV4-2 combines with J gene TRBJ2-7, with TRBD2 identical over 10 bases. CDR1 is LGHNA, CDR2 YNFKEQ, per germline. V was pared by 0 bases and J by 0 bases, with 2 bases of the junction left unmatched. The CDR3 is 16 residues long. The CDR3 nucleotides read TGTGCCAGCAGCCAAGATCTAGCGGGGGTCTCCTACGAGCAGTACTTC. This gives the protein CASSQDLAGVSYEQYF.

The V call is TRBV28, the J call TRBJ1-2; D is uncertain. With 4 bases removed from V and 6 bases from J, the gap between germline ends came to 15 bases. The CDR3 sequence is 14 residues long. Germline CDR1 is MDHEN and CDR2 is SYDVKM. The DNA of the CDR3 is TGTGCCAGCAGTTATCCGATTCCTGAGAATGGCTACACCTTC. It is translated as CASSYPIPENGYTF.

V and J are TRBV25-1 and TRBJ1-5, with 7 bases aligning to TRBD1. V lost 2 bases to trimming and J lost 6 bases; unmatched junction nucleotides: 4. The CDR3 length is 14 residues. The germline gives CDR1 MGHDK, CDR2 SYGVNS. This CDR3 reads CASSETGVGQPQHF. The DNA for the CDR3 is TGTGCCAGCAGTGAAACAGGGGTGGGTCAGCCCCAGCATTTT.

The rearrangement uses TRBV6-1 and TRBJ1-5; D unclear. Trimming stripped 0 bases from V and 6 bases from J, with 9 bases between. This CDR3 region has 14 residues. Germline CDR1 is MNHNS and CDR2 is SASEGT. The CDR3, as DNA: TGTGCCAGCAGTGAAGCAGGGAGGGTTCAGCCCCAGCATTTT. Translated: CASSEAGRVQPQHF.